This record looks at one T cell receptor beta chain sequence and its context. Its antigen specificity is not known. Per-nucleotide qualities are absent, and no much larger clonotype sits a single base away. Its CDR3 holds 15 amino acids, cysteine through phenylalanine. The sequence is cut down to CDR3 DNA, 45 bases in frame from base 1. V is trimmed back by 7 bases and J by 2 bases, and the junction contains 9 bases that no gene match accounts for. The germline V gene specifies MNHEY as CDR1 and SVGAGI as CDR2. The donors belonged to the validation cohort of over a hundred subjects, which was separate from the approximately 680-subject first cohort. This sample is part of a study of cytomegalovirus exposure and HLA in healthy donors (dated by TCRdb to the late 2010s). Regarding the complete study: According to a later analysis, the 120 or so validation repertoires were produced on the same platform as the 600 to 850 repertoires of the first cohort. The study was designed to test whether signatures of past pathogen exposure could be identified by cataloging public T cell receptors. A separate validation cohort of 100 to 150 different subjects was used in addition to the roughly 720-subject first cohort. High-throughput TCR immunosequencing, statistical association of individual TCRs with disease status, and machine learning were combined to predict cytomegalovirus infection status. What the research found in general, with its limitations: Three of the identified cytomegalovirus-associated TCR beta chains were confirmed in vitro to be specific for cytomegalovirus antigens. Of the cluster scores, 90% to 95% were above 0 in a later analysis, which found that TCRs clustered in the first cohort also tended to co-occur in the 120 validation repertoires. Across donors, most TCR sequences were observed very rarely, whereas some public TCRs were present in many individuals. The study gave a list of 150 to 200 TCR beta chains associated with cytomegalovirus. The validation cohort had no HLA typing available for a later analysis, so co-occurrence within that cohort was assessed over all 120 or so repertoires. According to the authors, the approach could potentially be generalized to other disease states and immunological phenotypes. In both the original and validation cohorts, the classifier was reported to diagnose cytomegalovirus status with high specificity and sensitivity.

The protocol used for the library was the immunoSEQ multiplex PCR assay. Per the source publication's procedure: A statistical classification framework was built for diagnosing cytomegalovirus status from the catalog of TCR beta chain sequences. Sourced from immuneACCESS, this table was stored by TCRdb with only in-frame sequences that have V and J called. A share of the clones is absent; for the studies checked, an unresolved V gene accounts for under half, and the remainder has no known explanation. V and J calls and clone size are copied from that table; D and trimming were computed from the DNA. This sample comprises 140,000 or so clones, just over 90% of them detected only once. 0.6% to 0.8% of the sample comes from the top ten.

The sequence joins TRBV6-5 to TRBJ2-5; the central 8 bases match TRBD2. Sequenced sample: PBMCs. The receptor's source is a young man in good health and CMV-seronegative. The base sequence is TGTGCCAGCACCCCCGGGGGGGGGTTACAAGAGACCCAGTACTTC. It translates as CASTPGGGLQETQYF.